These 6 T cell receptor beta chains were sequenced from one sample in a study of shared clonotypes between healthy human individuals. Here immunoSEQ multiplex PCR was the method, and the copy in TCRdb shows in-frame clones only, minus some. The table lists about 1.5 million clones, about 96% of them singletons. The sequencing sample was made of naive CD4+ T cells sorted from blood. The subset: CD45RA+ positively selected. The receptors here all came from a young man in good health.

The chain uses TRBV10-3 and TRBJ1-1, with TRBD1 identical over 7 bases. After removal of 6 bases from V and 1 base from J, the junction contained 2 bases not matched to a gene. Germline assignment: CDR1 ENHRY and CDR2 SYGVKD. The CDR3 is made up of 13 amino acids. The CDR3 coding sequence is TGTGCCATCAGAGGGGGCTGGAACACTGAAGCTTTCTTT. Encoded protein: CAIRGGWNTEAFF.

This clone is a singleton in its sample. The V call is TRBV7-9, the J call TRBJ2-1, with 10 nucleotides matching TRBD1. V was pared by 5 bases and J by 4 bases, with 5 bases of the junction left unmatched. The V gene's germline CDR1 is SEHNR and CDR2 FQNEAQ (reference sequence). CDR3 length: 15 residues. In DNA form, the CDR3 reads TGTGCCAGCAGCCACGGGACAGGGGTATACAATGAGCAGTTCTTC. Translated, it gives CASSHGTGVYNEQFF.

This clone was counted a few times. The J gene is TRBJ1-1, the V gene TRBV18; the match to TRBD1 covers 8 bases. Trimming removed 6 bases from V and 1 base from J; junction bases left unmatched: 10. Germline V gene sequence: CDR1 KGHSH, CDR2 LQKENI. This CDR3 contains 16 residues. This CDR3 is CASSQLPGQENTEAFF. The CDR3 nucleotides read TGTGCCAGCTCTCAACTTCCGGGACAGGAGAACACTGAAGCTTTCTTT.

V is TRBV28 and J is TRBJ2-7, with no clear D. V shed 2 bases and J shed 4 bases, with 18 bases lying between them. The CDR3 loop spans 16 amino acids. Germline lookup yields CDR1 MDHEN and CDR2 SYDVKM. The CDR3 reads CASSLEAIRWNYEQYF. CDR3 sequence (DNA): TGTGCCAGCAGTTTAGAGGCTATCAGGTGGAATTACGAGCAGTACTTC. Full variable domain (rest looked up from reference TRBV28 and TRBJ2-7): DVKVTQSSRYLVKRTGEKVFLECVQDMDHENMFWYRQDPGLGLRLIYFSYDVKMKEKGDIPEGYSVSREKKERFSLILESASTNQTSMYLCASSLEAIRWNYEQYFGPGTRLTVT.

The CDR3 reads CASSVDEGIAETQYF. In nucleotides, the CDR3 is TGTGCCAGCAGCGTAGATGAAGGGATAGCAGAGACCCAGTACTTC. The V call is TRBV9, the J call TRBJ2-5; D unresolved. Trimming pared 0 bases from V and 4 bases from J, leaving 13 bases between. CDR1 and CDR2 from the germline V gene are SGDLS and YYNGEE. The CDR3 loop spans 15 amino acids.

This rearrangement joins TRBV25-1 to TRBJ2-5, with 11 bases identical to TRBD2. The J call is doubtful: the DNA matches TRBJ2-7 better. Per germline, CDR1 MGHDK and CDR2 SYGVNS. CDR3 length equals 16 residues. CDR3 in amino acids: CASSSLAGGPIYEQYF. The CDR3 DNA sequence: TGTGCCAGCAGTTCGCTAGCGGGAGGTCCTATCTACGAGCAGTACTTC.